The 23 T cell receptor beta chains below were found in one sample sequenced in a study of blood T cell dynamics during melanoma immunotherapy. Noted time point: week 3, after first cycle of checkpoint inhibitor. Using immunoSEQ multiplex PCR, the repertoire was profiled, and TCRdb retains in-frame clones only, with some absent. The top ten hold 55% of the sample, which has 4,000 to 4,500 clones, over 70% seen once. The specimen comprised blood, sampled from a patient treated with checkpoint blockade. The receptors derive from a human donor with melanoma.

The chain links TRBV4-3 to TRBJ2-1; weak D call: TRBD1 (6 bases). This CDR3 has 16 amino acids. From germline, CDR1 is LGHNA and CDR2 YSLEER. The V gene lost 0 bases and the J gene lost 7 bases, with 16 bases spanning the gap. The CDR3 protein is CASSQEAQGSDNEQFF. The CDR3 DNA sequence: TGCGCCAGCAGCCAAGAGGCACAGGGTTCGGATAATGAGCAGTTCTTC.

The chain combines TRBV6-5 with TRBJ2-1; 8 bases are shared with TRBD2. V trimming: 0 bases; J trimming: 6 bases; junction bases outside the gene matches: 4. CDR3 length: 15 residues. Germline CDR1 and CDR2: MNHEY and SVGAGI. The CDR3 DNA is TGTGCCAGCAGTTACTCAGCGGGACTAGTCAATGAGCAGTTCTTC. It translates to CASSYSAGLVNEQFF.

This clone was found once. The chain has TRBV5-1 and TRBJ1-1; D call uncertain. CDR3 length: 15 residues. CDR1 and CDR2 (germline): SGHRS, YFSETQ. V lost 0 bases and J lost 1, with 10 bases in between. As DNA, the CDR3 is TGCGCCAGCAGCTTGGCCGGACGCACGAACACTGAAGCTTTCTTT. Translating it yields CASSLAGRTNTEAFF.

This rearrangement joins TRBV5-1 to TRBJ1-1; D is unresolved. Germline-derived CDR1 and CDR2 are SGHRS and YFSETQ. Trimming took off 2 bases at V and 6 bases at J, with 14 bases between the two ends. The CDR3 contains 14 residues. The CDR3 loop reads CASSFSGPPSEAFF. As DNA, the CDR3 is TGCGCCAGCAGCTTTTCCGGGCCCCCCTCTGAAGCTTTCTTT.

The chain couples TRBV7-2 to TRBJ2-4; 8 bases are shared with TRBD2. Germline V gene data show CDR1 as SGHTA and CDR2 as FQGNSA. The CDR3 length is 19 residues. The V gene end was trimmed by 1 base and the J gene end by 5 bases; junction bases not matched to a gene: 16. CDR3: CASSLVGRGVPSSQNIQYF. The CDR3 nucleotides read TGTGCCAGCAGCTTAGTAGGGCGGGGGGTCCCTTCTAGCCAAAACATTCAGTACTTC.

This clone was observed a single time. V and J are TRBV6-1 and TRBJ1-1; TRBD1 might be the D (5 bases). Looked up from germline, CDR1 is MNHNS and CDR2 is SASEGT. CDR3 length: 13 amino acids. V was shortened by 8 bases and J by 5 bases, with 15 bases between the two germline ends. The CDR3 sequence is CASPAGPRTEAFF. As DNA, the CDR3 is TGTGCCAGCCCCGCGGGGCCAAGAACTGAAGCTTTCTTT.

The chain is built from TRBV6-1 and TRBJ1-5; a possible D gene is TRBD1 (6 bases). Trimming took off 5 bases at V and 6 bases at J, with 14 bases between the two ends. Germline CDR1 and CDR2: MNHNS and SASEGT. This CDR3 region has 14 residues. This CDR3 reads CASSPGGGGQPQHF. The CDR3 nucleotides read TGTGCCAGCAGTCCCGGGGGAGGGGGTCAGCCCCAGCATTTT.

The chain carries TRBV6-6 and TRBJ1-1, with a weak D call TRBD1 (6 bases). Germline CDR1 is MNHNY and CDR2 is SVGAGI (reference sequence). The CDR3 runs to 15 residues. Trimming cost V 5 bases and J 3 bases, with 16 bases left between them. The CDR3 is CASSDPTGGYTEAFF. The CDR3 DNA reads TGTGCCAGCAGTGACCCGACAGGAGGGTACACTGAAGCTTTCTTT.

The J gene is TRBJ2-4, the V gene TRBV9; D is unresolved. The V end lost 0 bases, the J end lost 8 bases, and 9 bases lay between the germline ends. The germline CDR1 and CDR2 sequences are SGDLS and YYNGEE. The CDR3 consists of 13 residues. CDR3 region: CASSVGPLDIQYF. The CDR3 DNA sequence: TGTGCCAGCAGCGTAGGGCCCCTGGACATTCAGTACTTC. The full variable domain, with the rest looked up from reference TRBV9 and TRBJ2-4, is DSGVTQTPKHLITATGQRVTLRCSPRSGDLSVYWYQQSLDQGLQFLIQYYNGEERAKGNILERFSAQQFPDLHSELNLSSLELGDSALYFCASSVGPLDIQYFGAGTRLSVL.

This chain connects TRBV7-2 to TRBJ2-3; 12 bases agree with TRBD2. Trimming at V came to 0 bases and at J to 5 bases, leaving 0 bases not matched to a gene. The germline gives CDR1 SGHTA, CDR2 FQGNSA. This CDR3 has 15 residues. Written as DNA, the CDR3 is TGTGCCAGCAGCTTAGCGACTAGCGGGGGAGATACGCAGTATTTT. Encoded protein: CASSLATSGGDTQYF.

The chain combines TRBV7-7 with TRBJ2-2; D is tentatively TRBD1 or TRBD2 (6 bases each). This CDR3 contains 15 residues. Germline V gives CDR1 SSHAT, CDR2 FNYEAQ (reference sequence). The germline V and J ends were trimmed by 5 bases and 7 bases, with 17 bases remaining between them. The CDR3 loop reads CASSPQGGLSGELFF. The CDR3 DNA is TGTGCCAGCAGCCCTCAAGGGGGGCTGAGCGGGGAGCTGTTTTTT.

The rearrangement links TRBV14 to TRBJ1-2; TRBD1 matches at 10 bases. With 0 bases clipped from V and 4 bases from J, the junction kept 2 bases outside the gene matches. Germline V gene data show CDR1 as SGHDN and CDR2 as FVKESK. This CDR3 is built from 15 residues. This CDR3 reads CASSQDRQGAYGYTF. Written as DNA, the CDR3 is TGTGCCAGCAGCCAAGACCGACAGGGGGCCTATGGCTACACCTTC.

The genes are TRBV6-6 and TRBJ1-6, with 7 positions matching TRBD1. Germline CDR1 and CDR2: MNHNY and SVGAGI (reference sequence). The CDR3 has 15 residues. J gave up 7 bases and V 6 bases, and 9 bases lay outside the gene matches. CDR3 nucleotide sequence: TGTGCCAGCAGCAACACCGGGACAGACAATTCACCCCTCCACTTT. Translated, it gives CASSNTGTDNSPLHF.

This chain uses TRBV19 with TRBJ2-7, with 10 bases identical to TRBD1. Trimming cost V 5 bases and J 7 bases; bases outside gene matches: 8. Germline loops: CDR1 LNHDA, CDR2 SQIVND (reference sequence). The CDR3 is 14 amino acids. The CDR3, as DNA: TGTGCCAGTAGTGAGACAGGGGGCGAGGGGGAGCAGTACTTC. It specifies CASSETGGEGEQYF.

This chain uses TRBV9 with TRBJ1-4, with a possible D match to TRBD1 (6 bases). Germline values: CDR1 SGDLS, CDR2 YYNGEE. This CDR3 is built from 16 residues. V was trimmed by 2 bases and J by 3 bases, leaving 14 bases between them. CDR3 coding DNA: TGTGCCAGCAGCGTCCGACGCAGGGGCCCTAATGAAAAACTGTTTTTT. It translates to CASSVRRRGPNEKLFF.

CDR3 bases: TGTGCCAGCAGCCTAAGGTCGTGGGAAAAACTGTTTTTT. It codes for CASSLRSWEKLFF. The rearrangement links TRBV7-9 to TRBJ1-4, with D unclear. The CDR3 covers 13 residues. Trimming left V 5 bases short and J 8 bases short, with 12 bases between. CDR1 and CDR2 (germline): SEHNR, FQNEAQ (reference sequence).

The CDR3 loop is CASSLAGGPSYEQYF. In DNA form, the CDR3 reads TGTGCCAGCAGCTTGGCCGGGGGCCCCTCCTACGAGCAGTACTTC. The gene calls are TRBV5-4 and TRBJ2-7; D may correspond to TRBD1 or TRBD2 (6 bases each). The CDR3 spans 15 residues. Trimming stripped 0 bases from V and 0 bases from J, with 10 bases between. Germline CDR1 SGHNT, CDR2 YYREEE (reference sequence).

The CDR3 spells CASSFMADGQLAKNIQYF. The CDR3 DNA sequence: TGTGCCAGCAGCTTTATGGCCGACGGCCAGCTAGCCAAAAACATTCAGTACTTC. The genes are TRBV11-3 and TRBJ2-4; D uncertain. The CDR3 has 18 amino acids. V was trimmed by 3 bases and J by 0 bases, leaving 18 bases between them. Germline V gene lookup returns CDR1 SGHNT and CDR2 YENEEA.

The chain combines TRBV6-1 with TRBJ1-6; D is possibly TRBD1 (5 bases). Trimming left V 6 bases short and J 7 bases short, with 13 bases between. This CDR3 spans 14 amino acids. CDR1 and CDR2 (germline): MNHNS, SASEGT. CDR3 DNA sequence: TGTGCCAGCAGCGGGGACTCAGGAAATTCACCCCTCCACTTT. This sequence encodes CASSGDSGNSPLHF.

This chain uses TRBV7-8 with TRBJ2-1; 7 nucleotides line up with TRBD2. V trimming: 3 bases; J trimming: 4 bases; junction bases outside the gene matches: 12. This CDR3 spans 17 amino acids. Germline assignment: CDR1 SGHVS and CDR2 FQNEAQ. The CDR3 here is CASSLAVITSAYNEQFF. The CDR3 DNA follows: TGTGCCAGCAGCTTGGCCGTAATTACTAGCGCTTACAATGAGCAGTTCTTC.

V and J are TRBV11-3 and TRBJ2-5, with 11 bases that match TRBD1. Germline V gene sequence: CDR1 SGHNT, CDR2 YENEEA. Losses at the gene ends were 4 bases for V and 4 bases for J; bases not matched to a gene: 8. This CDR3 comprises 16 residues. The CDR3 DNA is TGTGCCAGCAGCTCCAACTGGGACAGGGGGGGAGAGACCCAGTACTTC. It codes for CASSSNWDRGGETQYF.

The rearrangement joins TRBV10-3 to TRBJ2-6; D unclear. The CDR3 covers 17 residues. V was trimmed by 4 bases and J by 5 bases, leaving 18 bases between them. Germline V lookup: CDR1 ENHRY, CDR2 SYGVKD. The CDR3 spells CAISGIYCQSRANVLTF. DNA for the CDR3: TGTGCCATCAGTGGGATCTACTGTCAAAGTCGGGCCAACGTCCTGACTTTC.

V is TRBV5-4 and J is TRBJ2-3; TRBD2 matches 10 bases. Trimming cost V 0 bases and J 1 base; bases outside gene matches: 2. Germline CDR1 is SGHNT and CDR2 is YYREEE (reference sequence). The CDR3 is 16 amino acids. The CDR3 reads CASSLGTSGGTDTQYF. The CDR3 DNA reads as TGTGCCAGCAGCTTGGGGACTAGCGGCGGCACAGATACGCAGTATTTT.